The clone carrying this T cell receptor (beta chain) has a single count. Generated by immunoSEQ multiplex PCR, the TCRdb table keeps only in-frame clones and is missing some. The sample carries around 130,000 clones, about 83% recorded once. Trimming took off 2 bases at V and 4 bases at J, with 18 bases between the two ends. The CDR3 length is 16 residues. CDR1 is SGHDT, CDR2 YYEEEE, per germline. The sample comes from a study of blood T cell repertoires in COVID-19. Looking at the study overall: COVID-19 samples from acute and convalescent phases originated in the United States, Italy and Spain.

The receptor comes from a human donor in a cohort sampled during active COVID-19. The V and J genes are TRBV5-6 and TRBJ2-5; D might be TRBD2 (5 bases). Sequenced sample: peripheral blood. CDR3 sequence reads: CASSFIASVFRETQYF. The CDR3 DNA is TGTGCCAGCAGCTTTATAGCGTCGGTTTTCAGAGAGACCCAGTACTTC.